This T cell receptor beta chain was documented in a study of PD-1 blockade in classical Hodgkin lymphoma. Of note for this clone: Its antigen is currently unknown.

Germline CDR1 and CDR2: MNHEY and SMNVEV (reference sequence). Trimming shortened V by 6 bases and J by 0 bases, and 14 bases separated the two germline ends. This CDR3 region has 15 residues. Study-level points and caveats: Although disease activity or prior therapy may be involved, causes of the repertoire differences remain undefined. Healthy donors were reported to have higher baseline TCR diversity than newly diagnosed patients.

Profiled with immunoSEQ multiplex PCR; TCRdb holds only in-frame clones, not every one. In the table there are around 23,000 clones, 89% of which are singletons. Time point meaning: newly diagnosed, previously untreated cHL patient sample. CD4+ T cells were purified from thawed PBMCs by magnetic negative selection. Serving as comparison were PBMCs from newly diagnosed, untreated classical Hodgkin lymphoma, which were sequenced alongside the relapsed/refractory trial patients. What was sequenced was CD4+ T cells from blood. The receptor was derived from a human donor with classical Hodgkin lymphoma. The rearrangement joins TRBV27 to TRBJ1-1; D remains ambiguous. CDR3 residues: CASSPPHRVNTEAFF. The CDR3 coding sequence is TGTGCCAGCAGCCCCCCCCATCGCGTGAACACTGAAGCTTTCTTT.